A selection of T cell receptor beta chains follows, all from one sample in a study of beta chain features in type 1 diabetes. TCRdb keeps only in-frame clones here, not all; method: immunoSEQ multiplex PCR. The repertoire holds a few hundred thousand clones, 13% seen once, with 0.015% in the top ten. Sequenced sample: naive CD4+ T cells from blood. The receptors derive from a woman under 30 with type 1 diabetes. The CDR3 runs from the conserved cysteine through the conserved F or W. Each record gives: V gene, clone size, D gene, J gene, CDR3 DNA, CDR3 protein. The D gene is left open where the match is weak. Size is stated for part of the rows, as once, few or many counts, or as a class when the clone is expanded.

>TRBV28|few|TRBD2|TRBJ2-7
TGTGCCAGCAGTTTAGGGCTAGCGGGAGATCGGCAGTACTTC
CASSLGLAGDRQYF
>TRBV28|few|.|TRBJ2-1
TGTGCCAGCAGTCCGCACAGGGGGCGGCTCATAGCGGGAGGCTCCTACAATGAGCAGTTCTTC
CASSPHRGRLIAGGSYNEQFF
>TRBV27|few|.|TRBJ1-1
TGTGCCAGCAGTTTGGCGGGGTCAGGGAACACTGAAGCTTTCTTT
CASSLAGSGNTEAFF
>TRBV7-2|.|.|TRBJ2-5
TGTGCCAGCAGCCTAACAGGGCAGTCGGGGGAGACCCAGTACTTC
CASSLTGQSGETQYF
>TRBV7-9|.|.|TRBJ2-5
TGTGCCAGCAGTTTACCGGGTCCGAGAGAGGAGACCCAGTACTTC
CASSLPGPREETQYF
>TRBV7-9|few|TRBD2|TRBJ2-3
TGTGCCAGCAGCCCGGGACTAGCGGGAGCCGAAGATACGCAGTATTTT
CASSPGLAGAEDTQYF
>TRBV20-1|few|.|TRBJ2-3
TGCAGTGCTAATCAGGGAGATACGCAGTATTTT
CSANQGDTQYF
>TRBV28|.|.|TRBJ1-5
TGTGCCAGCAGTTTATTAGGGGGGGGCGACCAGCCCCAGCATTTT
CASSLLGGGDQPQHF
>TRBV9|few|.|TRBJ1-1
TGTGCCAGCAGTGGGGAGGGCAGATCGAACACTGAAGCTTTCTTT
CASSGEGRSNTEAFF
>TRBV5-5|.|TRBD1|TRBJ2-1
TGTGCCAGCAGTTCTCCGGGACAGGGCTACAATGAGCAGTTCTTC
CASSSPGQGYNEQFF
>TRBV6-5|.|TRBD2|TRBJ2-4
TGTGCCAGCAGTATAGCGGGAGCGGAAAACATTCAGTACTTC
CASSIAGAENIQYF
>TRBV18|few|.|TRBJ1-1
TGTGCCAGCTCACCACAGCGGGTCAGGAACACTGAAGCTTTCTTT
CASSPQRVRNTEAFF
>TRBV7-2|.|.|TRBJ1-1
TGTGCCAGCAGCCCTTGGACAGCGAACACTGAAGCTTTCTTT
CASSPWTANTEAFF
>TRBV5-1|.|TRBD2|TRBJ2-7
TGCGCCAGCAGCTACAGCGGGAGCTCCTACGAGCAGTACTTC
CASSYSGSSYEQYF
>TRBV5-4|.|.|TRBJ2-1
TGTGCCAGCAGCGCGTTACAGGGATCCGCCTACAATGAGCAGTTCTTC
CASSALQGSAYNEQFF
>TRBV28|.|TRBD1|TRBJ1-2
TGTGCCAGCAGTACCTGGACAGGGGGTGTCAACTATGGCTACACCTTC
CASSTWTGGVNYGYTF
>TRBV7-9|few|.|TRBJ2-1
TGTGCCAGCAGCCTTACCAGCTCCTACAATGAGCAGTTCTTC
CASSLTSSYNEQFF
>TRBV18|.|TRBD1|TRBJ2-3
TGTGCCAGCTCACCAACCCTTACGACAGGGGCTATCGATACGCAGTATTTT
CASSPTLTTGAIDTQYF
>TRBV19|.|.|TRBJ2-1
TGTGCCAGTAGTATAGACAGGGCTCCCTACAATGAGCAGTTCTTC
CASSIDRAPYNEQFF
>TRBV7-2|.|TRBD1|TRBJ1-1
TGTGCCAGCAGCTGGACAGGGGCCCCTGACACTGAAGCTTTCTTT
CASSWTGAPDTEAFF
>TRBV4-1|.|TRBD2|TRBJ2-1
TGCGCCAGCAGCCAAGAATTAGCGGGAGGGCCCGGGAATGAGCAGTTCTTC
CASSQELAGGPGNEQFF
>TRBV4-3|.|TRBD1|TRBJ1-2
TGCGCCAGCAGCGGACAGGAAGTGACTCTTCGGGGCTACACCTTC
CASSGQEVTLRGYTF
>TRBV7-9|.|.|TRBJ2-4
TGTGCCAGCAGCTTTAGTCAGGGAAACATTCAGTACTTC
CASSFSQGNIQYF
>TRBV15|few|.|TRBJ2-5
TGTGCCACCAGCAGAGATCAGATACAAGAGACCCAGTACTTC
CATSRDQIQETQYF
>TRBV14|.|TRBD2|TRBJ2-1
TGTGCCAGCAGCCAACTCGTCGGGCGGGAGGAGTTGGGTGAGCAGTTCTTC
CASSQLVGREELGEQFF
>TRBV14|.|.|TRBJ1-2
TGTGCCAGCAGCCCCTCGTTTGGCTACACCTTC
CASSPSFGYTF